Shown below are 4 T cell receptor beta chains from a single sample sequenced in a study of PD-1 blockade in classical Hodgkin lymphoma. The time point was: cycle 4 day 1 (C4D1), after 5 to 7 weeks of nivolumab. In every patient, relapse followed autologous stem cell transplantation, while exposure to brentuximab vedotin differed. From thawed PBMCs, CD4+ T cells were purified using magnetic negative selection. Assay: immunoSEQ multiplex PCR; the TCRdb copy retains only in-frame clones and omits some. The sample includes about 32,000 clones, about 94% of them seen just once. This sample comprised CD4+ T cells from blood, obtained before the fourth cycle of nivolumab. The receptors were gathered from a human donor with classical Hodgkin lymphoma.

The chain combines TRBV5-1 with TRBJ2-1, with D unclear. The CDR3 is made up of 11 amino acids. Germline V CDR1 and CDR2: SGHRS, YFSETQ. V gave up 2 bases and J gave up 7 bases, with 4 bases separating them. The DNA for the CDR3 is TGCGCCAGCAGCTTTAAGAATGAGCAGTTCTTC. Protein product: CASSFKNEQFF.

The chain uses TRBV29-1 and TRBJ2-5; D gene uncertain. The CDR3 length is 13 residues. The ends were cut back, 5 bases at V and 1 base at J, with 11 bases in the middle. Germline CDR1 is SQVTM and CDR2 is ANQGSEA. Here the CDR3 reads CSVSISVQETQYF. In DNA form, the CDR3 reads TGCAGCGTTTCAATCTCGGTCCAAGAGACCCAGTACTTC. The full variable domain, with the rest looked up from reference TRBV29-1 and TRBJ2-5, is SAVISQKPSRDICQRGTSLTIQCQVDSQVTMMFWYRQQPGQSLTLIATANQGSEATYESGFVIDKFPISRPNLTFSTLTVSNMSPEDSSIYLCSVSISVQETQYFGPGTRLLVL.

This chain joins TRBV11-2 and TRBJ1-3; D gene unclear. Trimming stripped 1 base from V and 0 bases from J, with 13 bases between. The CDR3 sequence is 17 residues long. The V gene's germline CDR1 is SGHAT and CDR2 FQNNGV. The CDR3 sequence is CASSLVVGPSSGNTIYF. The DNA for the CDR3 is TGTGCCAGCAGCTTAGTGGTAGGGCCGAGCTCTGGAAACACCATATATTTT.

The rearrangement uses TRBV10-2 and TRBJ1-1, with 7 bases lining up with TRBD1. Germline V CDR1 and CDR2: WSHSY, SAAADI. This CDR3 is 14 amino acids long. The J segment lost 4 bases and the V segment lost 6 bases, leaving 8 bases of the junction unmatched. The DNA for the CDR3 is TGCGCCAGCAGGTCTACAGGGGAACTCACTGAAGCTTTCTTT. Amino acids: CASRSTGELTEAFF.